This T cell receptor beta chain was sequenced during a study of graft-versus-host responses after intestinal transplantation. For the study at large: Grafts were multivisceral, liver-intestinal, or isolated intestinal. Once they had received anti-thymocyte globulin induction, all recipients took tacrolimus and steroids for approximately three years. Study-wide results and caveats: Allografts carried high graft-versus-host to host-versus-graft clonal ratios in patients having graft-donor T cell macrochimerism.

This CDR3 comprises 16 residues. Germline trimming cut 3 bases from V and 2 bases from J; bases unmatched to any gene: 8. Germline CDR1 SEHNR, CDR2 FQNEAQ (reference sequence). Of note for this clone: Its antigen is still unknown.

TCRdb's table, derived via immunoSEQ multiplex PCR, lists solely in-frame clones and lacks some. This repertoire shows 30,000 to 50,000 clones, about 95% found once; its top ten account for 0.22%. This TCR came from a human donor who was the organ donor for an intestinal transplant. The material sequenced was unstimulated CD8+ T cells sorted from spleen or lymph node cells, taken before transplant. The chain has TRBV7-9 and TRBJ1-2; TRBD1 aligns across 8 bases. CDR3 DNA sequence: TGTGCCAGCAGCTTCGGGGGCAGGGGGCCCAACTATGGCTACACCTTC. Protein product: CASSFGGRGPNYGYTF.